These 27 T cell receptor beta chains were sequenced from one sample in a study of regulatory T cells in long-lasting Graves disease. The time point here: persistent/refractory GD, antithyroid drugs over 5 years with positive TRAb. Preparation of the TCR library used RNA extracted from PBMCs. In building TCR beta libraries, iRepertoire HTBI primers were used together with Arm-PCR of CDR3 regions. TCRdb itself ran the multiplex PCR reads through MiXCR, one entry per CDR3 protein. This sample has some 470,000 distinct CDR3 sequences, with 20% to 25% found just once. Material: peripheral blood mononuclear cells (PBMCs), obtained when the disease was refractory, from a patient treated with antithyroid drugs. Source of these receptors: a female donor with Graves disease.

On this clonotype: One base away lies a much larger clone, so this may be a sequencing read error. The chain links TRBV6-2 or TRBV6-3 to TRBJ2-6; no firm D call. V was shortened by 6 bases and J by 1 base, with 4 bases between the two germline ends. The CDR3 is 13 residues long. Germline values: CDR1 MNHEY, CDR2 SVGEGT. The DNA of the CDR3 is TGTGCCAGCAGGAAGTCTGGGGCCAACGTCCTGACTTTC. Its translation: CASRKSGANVLTF.

This clonotype occurred many times. The chain carries TRBV28 and TRBJ1-2; tentative D call: TRBD1 (5 bases). The CDR3 has 11 amino acids. V dropped 7 bases and J dropped 8 bases, with 11 bases sitting between them. CDR1 MDHEN and CDR2 SYDVKM come from the germline V gene. Here the CDR3 reads CASTDGGGYTF. In nucleotides, the CDR3 is TGTGCCAGCACAGATGGGGGAGGCTACACCTTC.

This clonotype was counted many times. J is TRBJ1-4 and V is TRBV12-3 or TRBV12-4; D is uncertain. There are 15 residues in the CDR3. Trimming took off 6 bases at V and 0 bases at J, with 11 bases between the two ends. The CDR3 region has the DNA TGTGCCAGCAGCCCCCACTTATCAACTAATGAAAAACTGTTTTTT. Protein: CASSPHLSTNEKLFF.

This clonotype was observed a handful of times. For the CDR3, the DNA is TGTGCCAGCAGTTGGGAGGGACAGTACTCTGGAAACACCATATATTTT. Amino acids: CASSWEGQYSGNTIYF. V gene TRBV6-2 or TRBV6-3 combines with J gene TRBJ1-3; 7 nucleotides match TRBD1. This CDR3 region has 16 residues. V shed 4 bases, J shed 0 bases, and the junction held 6 bases outside the gene matches. Germline V gives CDR1 MNHEY, CDR2 SVGEGT.

The rearrangement joins TRBV27 to TRBJ1-1; TRBD1 matches 8 bases. Trimming took 7 bases from V and 5 from J; bases not matched to a gene: 6. The CDR3 loop spans 13 amino acids. Looked up from germline, CDR1 is MNHEY and CDR2 is SMNVEV (reference sequence). This CDR3 is CASKYRGRTEAFF. The CDR3 bases are TGTGCCAGCAAATACAGGGGGAGGACTGAAGCTTTCTTT.

The genes are TRBV20-1 and TRBJ2-7; D uncertain. CDR3 length: 12 residues. The V end lost 6 bases, the J end lost 5 bases, and 14 bases lay between the germline ends. Per the germline V gene, CDR1 is DFQATT and CDR2 is SNEGSKA (reference sequence). The CDR3 region is CSAPELGNEQYF. The CDR3 nucleotides read TGCAGTGCCCCAGAGTTGGGGAACGAGCAGTACTTC.

At least ten counts were recorded for this clonotype. The rearrangement joins TRBV6-1 to TRBJ1-2, with TRBD1 matching 7 bases. The CDR3 runs 14 residues. With 7 bases clipped from V and 5 bases from J, the junction kept 10 bases outside the gene matches. CDR1 and CDR2 (germline): MNHNS, SASEGT. The CDR3 sequence is CASKDRDESYGYTF. The CDR3 nucleotides are TGTGCCAGCAAAGACAGGGATGAGTCATATGGCTACACCTTC.

Many counts were recorded for this clonotype. The chain uses TRBV6-1 and TRBJ1-2; 7 bases agree with TRBD1. Germline-derived CDR1 and CDR2 are MNHNS and SASEGT. V shed 7 bases and J 4 bases; nucleotides not matched to a gene: 18. CDR3 size: 17 residues. The CDR3: CASNAYIGTDSGYGYTF. The CDR3 DNA sequence: TGTGCCAGCAACGCCTATATCGGGACAGACAGTGGCTATGGCTACACCTTC.

This clonotype was counted ten times or more. The V call is TRBV6-1, the J call TRBJ1-5; 11 bases map to TRBD1. The V gene's germline CDR1 is MNHNS and CDR2 SASEGT. J lost 9 bases, V lost 7 bases, and 8 bases had no gene match. This CDR3 spans 14 amino acids. The CDR3 region is CASKEPGQGVPQHF. In DNA, the CDR3 is TGTGCCAGCAAAGAGCCGGGACAGGGGGTGCCCCAGCATTTT.

This clonotype was seen at least ten times. This chain links TRBV11-2 with TRBJ1-5, with 8 bases matching TRBD1. The CDR3 loop spans 15 amino acids. The trim removed 3 bases at V and 5 bases at J, leaving 6 bases unmatched. The germline CDR1 and CDR2 sequences are SGHAT and FQNNGV. In DNA, the CDR3 is TGTGCCAGCAGCTTTAGGACAGGGACCGATCAGCCCCAGCATTTT. Its translation is CASSFRTGTDQPQHF.

This clonotype has just a few counts. J is TRBJ1-3 and V is TRBV19; D unclear. Trimming shortened V by 5 bases and J by 2 bases, and 7 bases separated the two germline ends. Germline V gene data show CDR1 as LNHDA and CDR2 as SQIVND (reference sequence). This CDR3 contains 13 residues. CDR3 region: CASSPKAGNTIYF. The CDR3 DNA is TGTGCCAGTAGTCCAAAGGCTGGAAACACCATATATTTT.

This clonotype has a handful of counts. This CDR3 reads CASSQDQGLTRGYTF. CDR3 in DNA: TGCGCCAGCAGCCAAGATCAGGGGCTGACCCGGGGCTACACCTTC. The chain has TRBV4-1 and TRBJ1-2; possible D gene TRBD1, 6 bases. Germline CDR1 and CDR2: MGHRA and YSYEKL. This CDR3 is built from 15 residues. Trimming removed 0 bases at V and 8 bases at J, with 16 bases between.

This clonotype occurred many times. This rearrangement joins TRBV11-2 to TRBJ1-1; D is uncertain. Per the germline V gene, CDR1 is SGHAT and CDR2 is FQNNGV. The CDR3 extends over 14 amino acids. Trimming cost V 1 base and J 3 bases, with 9 bases left between them. The CDR3 spells CASSLVSGYTEAFF. Written as DNA, the CDR3 is TGTGCCAGCAGCTTAGTTTCCGGGTACACTGAAGCTTTCTTT.

V is TRBV28 and J is TRBJ2-7; 10 bases are a match to TRBD1. The CDR3 is 14 amino acids. The V and J ends lost 10 bases and 7 bases, in that order; junction bases with no gene match: 13. CDR1 and CDR2 (germline): MDHEN, SYDVKM. This CDR3 reads CATSDGTGVEEQYF. The CDR3 coding sequence is TGTGCCACCTCAGACGGGACAGGGGTTGAGGAGCAGTACTTC.

This clonotype showed up many times. The chain uses TRBV28 and TRBJ2-4; D unresolved. The V gene's germline CDR1 is MDHEN and CDR2 SYDVKM. V lost 8 bases, J lost 1 base, and 18 bases lay in between. The CDR3 covers 16 residues. The CDR3 DNA follows: TGTGCCAGCTACAAATACGGAGATTCGGCCAAAAACATTCAGTACTTC. It translates to CASYKYGDSAKNIQYF.

This clonotype was picked up many times. This sequence joins TRBV7-2 and TRBJ1-2, with 12 bases fitting TRBD1. CDR1 and CDR2 (germline): SGHTA, FQGNSA. The CDR3 runs 16 residues. The J segment lost 2 bases and the V segment lost 1 base, leaving 2 bases of the junction unmatched. The CDR3 sequence: CASSLVGTGGNYGYTF. The CDR3 nucleotides read TGTGCCAGCAGCTTAGTGGGGACAGGGGGCAACTATGGCTACACCTTC.

This clonotype was recorded many times. The chain couples TRBV11-2 to TRBJ1-1; unclear D gene. This CDR3 has 16 residues. V lost 4 bases, J lost 1 base, and 16 bases lay in between. CDR1 is SGHAT and CDR2 is FQNNGV in the germline V gene. The CDR3 loop is CASSSPVRKRNTEAFF. The CDR3 region has the DNA TGTGCCAGCAGCTCCCCGGTGAGGAAGAGGAACACTGAAGCTTTCTTT.

This clonotype was seen repeatedly, ten times or more. The gene calls are TRBV7-9 and TRBJ1-4; D gene unclear. The germline V gene encodes CDR1 SEHNR and CDR2 FQNEAQ (reference sequence). V gave up 1 base and J gave up 0 bases, with 6 bases separating them. The CDR3 runs 15 residues. Here the CDR3 reads CASSLGSPTNEKLFF. The CDR3, as DNA: TGTGCCAGCAGCTTAGGGAGCCCAACTAATGAAAAACTGTTTTTT.

This clonotype was detected ten times or more. The chain is built from TRBV20-1 and TRBJ2-7; D is unresolved. CDR1 is DFQATT, CDR2 SNEGSKA, per germline (reference sequence). There are 11 residues in the CDR3. Between the trimmed V and J ends, which lost 2 bases and 4 bases, there was a span of 6 bases. The CDR3 reads CSARSYYEQYF. CDR3 bases: TGCAGTGCTAGAAGCTATTACGAGCAGTACTTC.

The chain recombines TRBV5-1 with TRBJ2-6; D might be TRBD2 (7 bases). This CDR3 spans 17 amino acids. V was cut by 0 bases and J by 4 bases, with 14 bases left in between. The germline V gene encodes CDR1 SGHRS and CDR2 YFSETQ. Here the CDR3 DNA reads TGCGCCAGCAGCTTGGAACTAGGGGGGGGGGGGGCCAACGTCCTGACTTTC. As protein: CASSLELGGGGANVLTF.

This clonotype was seen a few times. J is TRBJ2-7 and V is TRBV20-1; 8 bases match TRBD1. This CDR3 spans 13 amino acids. V trimming: 6 bases; J trimming: 0 bases; junction bases outside the gene matches: 4. Germline CDR1 reads DFQATT; CDR2 reads SNEGSKA (reference sequence). The CDR3: CSALTGDSYEQYF. The CDR3 DNA reads as TGCAGTGCACTGACAGGGGACTCCTACGAGCAGTACTTC.

Ten or more counts support this clonotype. V gene TRBV20-1 combines with J gene TRBJ2-5; possible D gene TRBD1, 6 bases. The CDR3 has 16 amino acids. The ends were cut back, 5 bases at V and 3 bases at J, with 22 bases in the middle. Germline V gene lookup returns CDR1 DFQATT and CDR2 SNEGSKA (reference sequence). The CDR3 bases are TGCAGTGCTCGGCTCCTAGGTGGGGGCACGGAAGAGACCCAGTACTTC. Protein sequence: CSARLLGGGTEETQYF.

This clonotype was picked up many times. The chain employs TRBV29-1 and TRBJ2-5; no clear D gene. The V gene lost 1 base and the J gene lost 5 bases, with 8 bases spanning the gap. Germline V gene data show CDR1 as SQVTM and CDR2 as ANQGSEA. This CDR3 spans 12 amino acids. The CDR3 bases are TGCAGCGTTGAAGTGAACACCGAGACCCAGTACTTC. This sequence encodes CSVEVNTETQYF.

The sample holds a few counts of this clonotype. Germline is not matched at one junction end, which may reflect a read error. The V and J genes are TRBV7-8 and TRBJ2-2; TRBD2 might be the D (5 bases). The germline CDR1 and CDR2 sequences are SGHVS and FQNEAQ. The CDR3 totals 15 residues. The CDR3 here is CASRLEAVSTGELFF. CDR3 coding DNA: TGTGCCAGCAGGTTAGAAGCGGTGTCCACCGGGGAGCTGTTTTTT.

This clonotype was counted ten times or more. This chain uses TRBV6-1 with TRBJ2-7; a weak D match, TRBD1 (6 bases). The CDR3 is 13 amino acids. V lost 6 bases, J lost 8 bases, and 17 bases lay in between. Germline V gene data show CDR1 as MNHNS and CDR2 as SASEGT. CDR3 loop: CASSLMWQGKQYF. The CDR3 nucleotides read TGTGCCAGCAGCCTAATGTGGCAGGGGAAGCAGTACTTC.

There are many counts of this clonotype. The chain couples TRBV12-3 or TRBV12-4 to TRBJ1-6, with D possibly being TRBD1 (5 bases). The CDR3 consists of 17 residues. V lost 3 bases and J lost 6, with 18 bases in between. In DNA, the CDR3 is TGTGCCAGCAGTTTCGTGTCGGGACTTCATCCTAATTCACCCCTCCACTTT. Protein product: CASSFVSGLHPNSPLHF.

The chain has TRBV13 and TRBJ2-2, with D unresolved. Germline assignment: CDR1 PRHDT and CDR2 FYEKMQ (reference sequence). V gave up 4 bases and J gave up 2 bases, with 11 bases separating them. The CDR3 has 15 residues. CDR3 coding DNA: TGTGCCAGCAGCTCCATAGAGAGCAACACCGGGGAGCTGTTTTTT. It encodes CASSSIESNTGELFF.